This TCR beta chain was profiled in a study of cytomegalovirus exposure and HLA in healthy donors. Study-wide points: Later work associated roughly 17,000 TCR beta sequences with HLA alleles at 0.05 false discovery rate. Association of a missense DCLRE1C variant with TCR beta V- and J-gene trimming was reported in a later analysis.

As concerns this clone: The antigen is undetermined.

Trimming cost V 4 bases and J 2 bases; bases outside gene matches: 5. The CDR3 sequence is 15 residues long. In germline, CDR1 is SNHLY, CDR2 FYNNEI. 13 Jbeta primers and 60 Vbeta primers were used for the PCR. Some clones are missing from TCRdb's copy, which holds only in-frame ones; the method was immunoSEQ multiplex PCR. Of approximately 100,000 clones listed, around three quarters are singletons. This TCR came from a woman between 40 and 50 years old in good health and CMV-seronegative. Sequenced: PBMCs. The chain couples TRBV2 to TRBJ2-3; 8 bases are shared with TRBD1. DNA of the CDR3: TGTGCCAGCAGTGGGACAGGGCCGACCACAGATACGCAGTATTTT. This gives the protein CASSGTGPTTDTQYF.